This T cell receptor beta chain was found in a study of blood T cell repertoires in COVID-19. As for the study in general: Sites across the United States, Italy and Spain contributed samples from acute and convalescent COVID-19. The cDNA or gDNA used as material had been derived from T cells, B-cell-depleted T cells, or PBMCs.

Per the original data handling: Reference gene primers were amplified, and this amplification served to estimate nucleated cell counts. The assay was immunoSEQ multiplex PCR, and TCRdb's table has in-frame clones only and misses some. The V and J calls and the clone size are those of that table, but D and trimming were determined from the DNA. The sample lists more than 200,000 clones, 80% to 85% occurring once. Germline V gives CDR1 SGHRS, CDR2 YFSETQ. The CDR3 extends over 14 amino acids. Trimming stripped 4 bases from V and 5 bases from J, with 15 bases between. Specimen: peripheral blood. The sequence came from a man aged 60 to 69 with acute or convalescent COVID-19. This chain links TRBV5-1 with TRBJ2-5, with a weak D call TRBD2 (5 bases). This chain's CDR3 is CASSPRGGGETQYF. The CDR3 bases are TGCGCCAGCAGCCCCCGCGGTGGAGGTGAGACCCAGTACTTC.